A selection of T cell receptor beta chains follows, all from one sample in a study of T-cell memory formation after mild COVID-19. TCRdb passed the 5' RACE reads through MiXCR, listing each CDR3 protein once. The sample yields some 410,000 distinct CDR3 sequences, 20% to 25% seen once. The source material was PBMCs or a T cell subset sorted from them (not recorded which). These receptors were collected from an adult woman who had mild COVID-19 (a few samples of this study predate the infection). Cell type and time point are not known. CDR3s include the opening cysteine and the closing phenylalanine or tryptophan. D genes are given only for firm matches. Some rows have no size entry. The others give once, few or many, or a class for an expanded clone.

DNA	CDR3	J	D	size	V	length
TGTGCCAGCACCTCGCCGGGACAGGGGAGGCACGAGCAGTACTTC	CASTSPGQGRHEQYF	TRBJ2-7	TRBD1	few	TRBV3-1	15
TGCGCCAGCAGCTTGGTCGACACCGTGGAGCTGTTTTTT	CASSLVDTVELFF	TRBJ2-2	.	.	TRBV5-1	13
TGCAGTGCCACGGAGTCGGGACGTACGAACACTGAAGCTTTCTTT	CSATESGRTNTEAFF	TRBJ1-1	.	few	TRBV20-1	15
TGTGCCAGCAGTGAATTCAGGTCACAAGAGACCCAGTACTTC	CASSEFRSQETQYF	TRBJ2-5	.	once	TRBV25-1	14
TGCGCCAGCAGCCTATTACCCGGACAGGGAGTAGGAACTGAAGCTTTCTTT	CASSLLPGQGVGTEAFF	TRBJ1-1	TRBD1	.	TRBV4-1	17
TGTGCCAGCAGTTACGGCAGGAACGCTGAAGCTTTCTTT	CASSYGRNAEAFF	TRBJ1-1	.	few	TRBV6-5	13
TGCAGTGCTAGAGATTATGGCTACGAGCAGTACTTC	CSARDYGYEQYF	TRBJ2-7	.	few	TRBV20-1	12
TGTGCCAGCAGCTTAGTAGGACAGGACACAGATACGCAGTATTTT	CASSLVGQDTDTQYF	TRBJ2-3	TRBD1	few	TRBV7-9	15
TGTGCCAGCAGCCCTCATAGCGGGATAAACAATGAGCAGTTCTTC	CASSPHSGINNEQFF	TRBJ2-1	TRBD2	.	TRBV9	15
TGTGCCAGCAGCCCTCCATGGGGGGCGTCCGACAATGAGCAGTTCTTC	CASSPPWGASDNEQFF	TRBJ2-1	.	few	TRBV11-3	16
TGCGCCAGCAGCTTGGTCATCTCTGGGGCCAACGTCCTGACTTTC	CASSLVISGANVLTF	TRBJ2-6	.	few	TRBV5-1	15
TGCGCCAGCATCTTGGGACAGCCCAATGAGCAGTTCTTC	CASILGQPNEQFF	TRBJ2-1	TRBD1	.	TRBV5-1	13
TGTGCCAGCAGCCCTGGCGGGACTAGCGGATACAATGAGCAGTTCTTC	CASSPGGTSGYNEQFF	TRBJ2-1	TRBD2	few	TRBV3-1	16
TGCAGTGCTAGGAGTTCTAGCCCAGATACGCAGTATTTT	CSARSSSPDTQYF	TRBJ2-3	.	few	TRBV20-1	13
TGTGCCAGCAGTTTAGGGATCGATGAGCAGTTCTTC	CASSLGIDEQFF	TRBJ2-1	.	few	TRBV28	12
TGTGCCAGCAGTCGTGAGGCGTCGGTCCAAGAGACCCAGTACTTC	CASSREASVQETQYF	TRBJ2-5	.	.	TRBV7-2	15
TGTGCCAGCAGCTCGGGACAGGGGGAGAACACTGAAGCTTTCTTT	CASSSGQGENTEAFF	TRBJ1-1	TRBD1	.	TRBV13	15
TGTGCCAGCAGTTTAACGGGACTAGCGGGGGGGATCGTCTACGAGCAGTACTTC	CASSLTGLAGGIVYEQYF	TRBJ2-7	TRBD2	.	TRBV6-5	18
TGCGCCAGCAGCCATGACAGGGCCTCCTACGAGCAGTACTTC	CASSHDRASYEQYF	TRBJ2-7	TRBD1	.	TRBV5-1	14
TGTGCCAGCAGACTCAGGGGGAGCTACGAGCAGTACTTC	CASRLRGSYEQYF	TRBJ2-7	TRBD1	.	TRBV12-3/TRBV12-4	13
TGTGCCAGCAGTTATTTTTCAGCTAGCACAGATACGCAGTATTTT	CASSYFSASTDTQYF	TRBJ2-3	.	.	TRBV6-5	15
TGTGCCAGCAGCCCCCGAGGGGTACCGGGGACCGGGGAGCTGTTTTTT	CASSPRGVPGTGELFF	TRBJ2-2	.	.	TRBV9	16
TGCAGTGCTGTGGCTTATGGGGGCCCTAATGAAAAACTGTTTTTT	CSAVAYGGPNEKLFF	TRBJ1-4	.	few	TRBV20-1	15
TGTGCCAGCAGCGTAGAAGGGGGAGGGCCATTCGATACGCAGTATTTT	CASSVEGGGPFDTQYF	TRBJ2-3	.	.	TRBV9	16